Listed here are 10 T cell receptor beta chains from one sample, sequenced in a study of T cell changes during pregnancy in multiple sclerosis. Profiled with immunoSEQ multiplex PCR; TCRdb holds only in-frame clones, not every one. The sample records roughly 80,000 clones, roughly nine tenths being singletons. This material consisted of peripheral blood, taken before pregnancy. These receptor sequences come from a female donor with multiple sclerosis, enrolled in a pregnancy study.

The chain combines TRBV6-5 with TRBJ1-1, with no clear D. Trimming took 2 bases from V and 0 from J, leaving 4 bases between them. This CDR3 comprises 13 residues. CDR1 and CDR2 (germline): MNHEY, SVGAGI. The CDR3 sequence: CASSYDLNTEAFF. CDR3 DNA sequence: TGTGCCAGCAGTTACGACTTGAACACTGAAGCTTTCTTT.

V gene TRBV10-3 combines with J gene TRBJ1-1; 8 bases line up with TRBD1. Germline assignment: CDR1 ENHRY and CDR2 SYGVKD. Trimming cost V 1 base and J 2 bases; bases outside gene matches: 3. The CDR3 is made up of 15 amino acids. The CDR3 loop reads CAISEYGQGNTEAFF. CDR3 coding DNA: TGTGCCATCAGTGAGTACGGACAGGGTAACACTGAAGCTTTCTTT.

The V call is TRBV9, the J call TRBJ2-3; TRBD2 matches 16 bases. There are 17 residues in the CDR3. After removal of 4 bases from V and 7 bases from J, the junction contained 9 bases not matched to a gene. Per the germline V gene, CDR1 is SGDLS and CDR2 is YYNGEE. CDR3: CASSFPGTSGGAHTQYF. The CDR3, as DNA: TGTGCCAGCAGCTTCCCCGGGACTAGCGGGGGGGCTCATACGCAGTATTTT.

This chain joins TRBV29-1 and TRBJ1-2, with 12 nucleotides matching TRBD1. This CDR3 region has 18 residues. Looked up from germline, CDR1 is SQVTM and CDR2 is ANQGSEA. After removal of 2 bases from V and 1 base from J, the junction contained 11 bases not matched to a gene. The CDR3 loop is CSVETTGTGGEFNYGYTF. The DNA of the CDR3 is TGCAGCGTTGAAACCACCGGGACAGGGGGCGAGTTTAACTATGGCTACACCTTC.

The table lists this clone with a count of one. The chain uses TRBV6-6 and TRBJ1-4; 7 nucleotides match TRBD1. Germline V gene sequence: CDR1 MNHNY, CDR2 SVGAGI (reference sequence). V was clipped by 2 bases and J by 6 bases; unmatched bases: 3. The CDR3 extends over 14 amino acids. CDR3 coding DNA: TGTGCCAGCAGTTACCAAGGGGGCTATGAAAAACTGTTTTTT. Translating gives CASSYQGGYEKLFF.

The rearrangement uses TRBV30 and TRBJ1-5; D ambiguous. Germline V gives CDR1 GTSNPN, CDR2 SVGIG (reference sequence). The CDR3 extends over 14 amino acids. Trimming shortened V by 4 bases and J by 7 bases, and 17 bases separated the two germline ends. The CDR3 sequence: CAWIPPGVEQPQHF. The CDR3 DNA sequence: TGTGCCTGGATTCCCCCGGGAGTTGAGCAGCCCCAGCATTTT.

This sequence joins TRBV4-1 and TRBJ2-7; a weak D match, TRBD1 (5 bases). V was trimmed by 1 base and J by 0 bases, leaving 13 bases between them. The V gene's germline CDR1 is MGHRA and CDR2 YSYEKL. This CDR3 contains 16 residues. The CDR3 is CASSQVSDSLSYEQYF. The CDR3 nucleotides read TGCGCCAGCAGCCAAGTTTCAGACAGTCTCTCCTACGAGCAGTACTTC.

The V and J genes are TRBV9 and TRBJ1-6, with TRBD1 matching over 7 bases. CDR3 length: 18 residues. V trimming: 0 bases; J trimming: 7 bases; junction bases outside the gene matches: 13. CDR1 and CDR2 (germline): SGDLS, YYNGEE. CDR3 coding DNA: TGTGCCAGCAGCGTAGGTCGCAACCGGGACAGCTTCAATTCACCCCTCCACTTT. The encoded protein is CASSVGRNRDSFNSPLHF.

The chain couples TRBV15 to TRBJ2-2; D is possibly TRBD2 (7 bases). Trimming stripped 9 bases from V and 7 bases from J, with 12 bases between. The germline V gene has CDR1 LNHNV and CDR2 YYDKDF (reference sequence). The CDR3 is 12 amino acids. In DNA, the CDR3 is TGTGCCACAGGGGGGGTTAACGGGGAGCTGTTTTTT. This sequence encodes CATGGVNGELFF.

This chain joins TRBV7-3 and TRBJ2-1, with TRBD1 matching 11 bases. V trimming: 1 base; J trimming: 10 bases; junction bases outside the gene matches: 9. CDR3 length equals 16 residues. From germline, CDR1 is SGHTA and CDR2 FQGTGA. CDR3 in amino acids: CASSLRGQGVGGEQFF. Written as DNA, the CDR3 is TGTGCCAGCAGCTTAAGGGGACAGGGGGTCGGTGGGGAGCAGTTCTTC.